The rows below give T cell receptor beta chains drawn from one sample of a study of cytomegalovirus exposure and HLA in healthy donors. The table came from immunoSEQ multiplex PCR; TCRdb's copy has only in-frame clones and leaves some out. Among 100,000 to 150,000 clones, about 9.4% were seen once, and the ten largest hold 5% to 6.5%. Input material: PBMCs. Receptors originate from a woman aged 40 to 55 in good health and CMV-seropositive. CDR3s include the opening cysteine and the closing phenylalanine or tryptophan. Each record gives: clone size, J gene, D gene, V gene, CDR3 DNA, CDR3 protein. D genes are given only for firm matches. Not every row has a clone size; where given, it reads once, few, many or a size class.

size: .; J: TRBJ2-1; D: .; V: TRBV6-4; DNA: TGTGCCAGCAGTGTTAGCGAGTACAATGAGCAGTTCTTC; CDR3: CASSVSEYNEQFF
size: few; J: TRBJ2-5; D: .; V: TRBV9; DNA: TGTGCCAGCAGCGGCAGGACAGCTATCCAAGAGACCCAGTACTTC; CDR3: CASSGRTAIQETQYF
size: .; J: TRBJ1-1; D: .; V: TRBV6-6; DNA: TGTGCCAGCACCCTGGGCCTTATAAACATGAACACTGAAGCTTTCTTT; CDR3: CASTLGLINMNTEAFF
size: few; J: TRBJ1-1; D: .; V: TRBV7-7; DNA: TGTGCCAGCAGCTTAAACAGGGCCAGTGAAGCTTTCTTT; CDR3: CASSLNRASEAFF
size: .; J: TRBJ2-1; D: TRBD2; V: TRBV7-6; DNA: TGTGCCAGCAGCTTAGGGGGGGGGTTGGACTACAATGAGCAGTTCTTC; CDR3: CASSLGGGLDYNEQFF
size: few; J: TRBJ2-7; D: TRBD1; V: TRBV28; DNA: TGTGCCAGCAGTTTCCGGGACAGGGCCCACGAGCAGTACTTC; CDR3: CASSFRDRAHEQYF
size: .; J: TRBJ2-7; D: .; V: TRBV6-1; DNA: TGTGCCAGCAGTGAACTCGCGGGGCCCTCCTACGAGCAGTACTTC; CDR3: CASSELAGPSYEQYF
size: .; J: TRBJ2-2; D: TRBD1; V: TRBV5-1; DNA: TGCGCCAGCAGCATCGGGACAGGGGTCGCCGGGGAGCTGTTTTTT; CDR3: CASSIGTGVAGELFF
size: few; J: TRBJ1-1; D: .; V: TRBV7-9; DNA: TGTGCCAGCAGCTTACGGACTGAAAACACTGAAGCTTTCTTT; CDR3: CASSLRTENTEAFF
size: few; J: TRBJ2-1; D: TRBD2; V: TRBV7-6; DNA: TGTGCCAGCAGCTTGGCCGGACTAGAAAATGAGCAGTTCTTC; CDR3: CASSLAGLENEQFF
size: .; J: TRBJ1-2; D: TRBD1; V: TRBV5-5; DNA: TGTGCCAGCAGCAAGACAGGGTCGAACTATGGCTACACCTTC; CDR3: CASSKTGSNYGYTF
size: few; J: TRBJ2-7; D: TRBD1; V: TRBV5-5; DNA: TGTGCCAGCAGCTTGGGGGACAGGGGTATTGGCTACGAGCAGTACTTC; CDR3: CASSLGDRGIGYEQYF
size: few; J: TRBJ1-4; D: .; V: TRBV19; DNA: TGTGCCAGTAACGGGGGTCGGCCTGCAACTAATGAAAAACTGTTTTTT; CDR3: CASNGGRPATNEKLFF
size: few; J: TRBJ2-7; D: .; V: TRBV25-1; DNA: TGTGCCAGCAGTGAAGGTGGGCACGGCGAGCAGTACTTC; CDR3: CASSEGGHGEQYF
size: .; J: TRBJ2-3; D: TRBD1; V: TRBV19; DNA: TGTGCCTCTACTAAGGGGACAGGGGCCAGTTCTAGCACAGATACGCAGTATTTT; CDR3: CASTKGTGASSSTDTQYF
size: .; J: TRBJ2-1; D: .; V: TRBV6-5; DNA: TGTGCCAGCATGGAGGCGAACGAGCAGTTCTTC; CDR3: CASMEANEQFF
size: few; J: TRBJ1-5; D: .; V: TRBV2; DNA: TGTGCCAGCAGTGAAGGGCTAGCGATGAGGCAGCCCCAGCATTTT; CDR3: CASSEGLAMRQPQHF
size: few; J: TRBJ1-4; D: TRBD1; V: TRBV10-2; DNA: TGCGCCAGCAGGAGGGGGCCTGCAACTAATGAAAAACTGTTTTTT; CDR3: CASRRGPATNEKLFF
size: .; J: TRBJ2-7; D: TRBD1; V: TRBV10-3; DNA: TGTGCCATCAGTGAAATCCGGGACAGCTCCTACGAGCAGTACTTC; CDR3: CAISEIRDSSYEQYF
size: .; J: TRBJ1-1; D: .; V: TRBV30; DNA: TGTGCCTGGAGTCCTGGCCGACAGGCGGAAGCTTTCTTT; CDR3: CAWSPGRQAEAFF
size: few; J: TRBJ1-1; D: .; V: TRBV7-9; DNA: TGTGCCAGCAGCTTGGCGGGAGCTGAAGCTTTCTTT; CDR3: CASSLAGAEAFF
size: .; J: TRBJ2-1; D: .; V: TRBV21-1; DNA: TGTGCCAGCAGCAAAGAGCGGGGGAGCTCCTACAATGAGCAGTTCTTC; CDR3: CASSKERGSSYNEQFF
size: few; J: TRBJ1-1; D: .; V: TRBV5-6; DNA: TGTGCCAGCAGCTTTGAGGTTTACACTGAAGCTTTCTTT; CDR3: CASSFEVYTEAFF
size: .; J: TRBJ2-2; D: .; V: TRBV6-7; DNA: TGTGCCAGCAGTCAGGGCCCAAGGGCCGGGGAGCTGTTTTTT; CDR3: CASSQGPRAGELFF
size: many; J: TRBJ2-5; D: TRBD1; V: TRBV19; DNA: TGTGCCTCTTCGGGACAGGGGGCACAGGAGACCCAGTACTTC; CDR3: CASSGQGAQETQYF
size: .; J: TRBJ2-7; D: .; V: TRBV7-6; DNA: TGTGCCAGCAGCGACCGACAGGCCTACGAGCAGTACTTC; CDR3: CASSDRQAYEQYF
size: few; J: TRBJ1-1; D: .; V: TRBV18; DNA: TGTGCCAGCTCAACATCGAAGAACACTGAAGCTTTCTTT; CDR3: CASSTSKNTEAFF
size: .; J: TRBJ1-4; D: .; V: TRBV30; DNA: TGTGCCTGGGGGGGGAGTACAGATATTAATGAAAAACTGTTTTTT; CDR3: CAWGGSTDINEKLFF
size: few; J: TRBJ1-2; D: TRBD1; V: TRBV5-4; DNA: TGTGCCAGCAGCTTGGGACATCTGGGACAGAATGGCTACACCTTC; CDR3: CASSLGHLGQNGYTF
size: few; J: TRBJ2-2; D: TRBD1; V: TRBV27; DNA: TGTGCCAGCGGCCGACCGGGACAGGGAGCTGTCGGGGAGCTGTTTTTT; CDR3: CASGRPGQGAVGELFF
size: few; J: TRBJ1-2; D: .; V: TRBV19; DNA: TGTGCCAGTAGTATGACAGGAACAGGCTACACCTTC; CDR3: CASSMTGTGYTF
size: .; J: TRBJ1-1; D: TRBD1; V: TRBV5-1; DNA: TGCGCCAGCAGCTTGGACAGGGGACGTGAAGCTTTCTTT; CDR3: CASSLDRGREAFF
size: .; J: TRBJ2-2; D: TRBD2; V: TRBV6-5; DNA: TGTGCCAGCAGGAGCGGGACCGCGAACACCGGGGAGCTGTTTTTT; CDR3: CASRSGTANTGELFF
size: few; J: TRBJ2-5; D: .; V: TRBV5-1; DNA: TGCGCCAGCAGCTTGGGCTCTAGCAGCCAAGAGACCCAGTACTTC; CDR3: CASSLGSSSQETQYF
size: .; J: TRBJ1-1; D: .; V: TRBV2; DNA: TGTGCCACCCGTAAACAGGGAGGGGAGGGTGAAGCTTTCTTT; CDR3: CATRKQGGEGEAFF
size: few; J: TRBJ1-1; D: .; V: TRBV6-5; DNA: TGTGCCAGCAGTTACTCCGCGGGGAGAGCTTTCTTT; CDR3: CASSYSAGRAFF
size: .; J: TRBJ1-1; D: TRBD1; V: TRBV7-6; DNA: TGTGCCAGCAGCTTCCCCCCGGACAGGGGTAAGGTGACAGACACTGAAGCTTTCTTT; CDR3: CASSFPPDRGKVTDTEAFF
size: few; J: TRBJ1-2; D: .; V: TRBV30; DNA: TGTGCCTGGAGCGAGGATAATCCCAATGGCTACACCTTC; CDR3: CAWSEDNPNGYTF
size: .; J: TRBJ1-2; D: .; V: TRBV4-1; DNA: TGCGCCAGCAGCCAAGATAAAAGTAATATCCTACGTTATGGCTACACCTTC; CDR3: CASSQDKSNILRYGYTF
size: few; J: TRBJ2-3; D: TRBD2; V: TRBV6-4; DNA: TGTGCCAGCAGTCCAACTAGCGGGGGGGCGGAAGATACGCAGTATTTT; CDR3: CASSPTSGGAEDTQYF